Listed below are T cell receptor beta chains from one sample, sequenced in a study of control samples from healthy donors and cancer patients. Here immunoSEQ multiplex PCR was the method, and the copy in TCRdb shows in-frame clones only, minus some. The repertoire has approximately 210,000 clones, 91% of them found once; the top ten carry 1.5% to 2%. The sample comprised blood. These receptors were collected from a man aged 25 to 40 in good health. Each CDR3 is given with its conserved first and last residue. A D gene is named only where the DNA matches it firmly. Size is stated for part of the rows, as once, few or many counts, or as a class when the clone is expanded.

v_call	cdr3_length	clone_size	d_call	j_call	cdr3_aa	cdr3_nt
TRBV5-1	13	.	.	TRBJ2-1	CASSSAAHNEQFF	TGCGCCAGCAGCTCTGCGGCCCACAATGAGCAGTTCTTC
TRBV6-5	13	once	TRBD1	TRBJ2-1	CASQGEFVNEQFF	TGTGCCAGTCAGGGGGAGTTCGTCAATGAGCAGTTCTTC
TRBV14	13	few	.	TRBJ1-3	CASTLRGGNTIYF	TGTGCCAGCACCCTAAGGGGAGGAAACACCATATATTTT
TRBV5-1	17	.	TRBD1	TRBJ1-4	CASSKGDRAATNEKLFF	TGCGCCAGCAGCAAGGGGGACAGGGCAGCAACTAATGAAAAACTGTTTTTT
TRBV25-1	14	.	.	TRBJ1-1	CASSGTVGFTEAFF	TGTGCCAGCAGCGGAACGGTAGGGTTCACTGAAGCTTTCTTT
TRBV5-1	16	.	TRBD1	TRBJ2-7	CASSLVGDRDSYEQYF	TGCGCCAGCAGCTTGGTTGGGGACAGGGACTCCTACGAGCAGTACTTC
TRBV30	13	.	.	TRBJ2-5	CAWDGQPGEAQYF	TGTGCCTGGGATGGACAGCCGGGTGAGGCCCAGTACTTC
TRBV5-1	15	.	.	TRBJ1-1	CASSSTRDKSTEAFF	TGCGCCAGCAGCTCGACACGGGACAAATCAACTGAAGCTTTCTTT
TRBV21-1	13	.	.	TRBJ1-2	CAQRHRGNYGYTF	TGTGCCCAAAGGCATAGGGGCAACTATGGCTACACCTTC
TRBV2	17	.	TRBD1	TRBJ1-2	CASRRTGTGGLSWGYTF	TGTGCCAGCCGACGAACGGGGACAGGGGGCCTATCGTGGGGCTACACCTTC
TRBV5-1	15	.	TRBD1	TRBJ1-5	CASSPAGGPLEPQHF	TGCGCCAGCAGTCCGGCAGGGGGCCCCTTGGAGCCCCAGCATTTT
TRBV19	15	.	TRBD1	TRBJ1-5	CASSMTGGGNQPQHF	TGTGCCAGTAGTATGACAGGGGGGGGCAATCAGCCCCAGCATTTT
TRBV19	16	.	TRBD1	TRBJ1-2	CASRPLTGTGAYGYTF	TGTGCCAGTAGGCCTTTAACCGGGACAGGCGCCTATGGCTACACCTTC
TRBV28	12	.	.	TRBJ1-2	CASSLRGYGYTF	TGTGCCAGCAGTTTAAGGGGGTATGGCTACACCTTC
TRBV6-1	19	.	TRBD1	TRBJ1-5	CASSGPPDRGQFGNQPQHF	TGTGCCAGCAGTGGACCACCGGACAGGGGGCAGTTTGGCAATCAGCCCCAGCATTTT
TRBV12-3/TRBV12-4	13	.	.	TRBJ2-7	CASSQRPMYEQYF	TGTGCCAGCAGCCAAAGGCCCATGTACGAGCAGTACTTC
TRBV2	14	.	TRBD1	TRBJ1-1	CASRTGGSDTEAFF	TGTGCCAGCCGGACAGGCGGATCGGACACTGAAGCTTTCTTT
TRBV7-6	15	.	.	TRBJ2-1	CASSLASTRGNEQFF	TGTGCCAGCAGCTTAGCGTCCACCCGGGGCAATGAGCAGTTCTTC
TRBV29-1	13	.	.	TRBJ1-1	CSVEVFRDTEAFF	TGCAGCGTTGAAGTCTTTCGGGACACTGAAGCTTTCTTT
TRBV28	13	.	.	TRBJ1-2	CASLGGRSYGYTF	TGTGCCAGTCTGGGGGGACGGAGCTATGGCTACACCTTC
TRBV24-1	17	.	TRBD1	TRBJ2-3	CATSLRGTVLSTDTQYF	TGTGCCACCAGCCTACGTGGGACAGTTCTTAGCACAGATACGCAGTATTTT
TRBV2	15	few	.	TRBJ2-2	CASNNRAVNTGELFF	TGTGCCAGCAACAACAGGGCAGTGAACACCGGGGAGCTGTTTTTT
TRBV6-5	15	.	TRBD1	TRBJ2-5	CASSLNRGRHETQYF	TGTGCCAGCAGTCTTAACAGGGGGCGGCACGAGACCCAGTACTTC
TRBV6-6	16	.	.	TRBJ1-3	CASSYSMRSSGNTIYF	TGTGCCAGCAGTTACTCGATGCGGAGCTCTGGAAACACCATATATTTT
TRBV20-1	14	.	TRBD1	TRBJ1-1	CSASRGQGGTEAFF	TGCAGTGCTAGTCGGGGACAGGGTGGCACTGAAGCTTTCTTT
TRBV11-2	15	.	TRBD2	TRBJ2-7	CASRIPGTSVAEQYF	TGTGCCAGCAGAATCCCCGGGACTAGCGTCGCCGAGCAGTACTTC
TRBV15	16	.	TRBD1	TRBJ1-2	CATSRAGTGGGYGYTF	TGTGCCACCAGCAGAGCCGGGACAGGGGGCGGCTATGGCTACACCTTC
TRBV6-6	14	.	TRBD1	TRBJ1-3	CASTKRQGGNTIYF	TGTGCCAGCACAAAACGACAGGGAGGAAACACCATATATTTT
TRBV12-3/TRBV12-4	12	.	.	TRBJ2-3	CASSSRTPSPYF	TGTGCCAGCAGCAGCAGGACTCCCTCTCCGTATTTT
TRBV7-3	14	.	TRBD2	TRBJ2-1	CASSPGLGYNEQFF	TGTGCCAGCAGCCCGGGACTAGGTTACAATGAGCAGTTCTTC
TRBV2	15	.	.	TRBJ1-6	CASIAQGLYNSPLHF	TGTGCCAGCATCGCACAGGGTCTCTATAATTCACCCCTCCACTTT
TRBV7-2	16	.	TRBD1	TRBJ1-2	CASSPTSGQGYYGYTF	TGTGCCAGCAGCCCAACCTCGGGACAGGGGTACTATGGCTACACCTTC
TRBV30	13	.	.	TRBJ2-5	CAWSARQVRAQYF	TGTGCCTGGAGTGCACGTCAGGTGCGGGCCCAGTACTTC
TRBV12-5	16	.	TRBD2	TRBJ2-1	CASGLTLAGVYNEQFF	TGTGCTAGTGGTTTGACACTAGCGGGGGTGTACAATGAGCAGTTCTTC
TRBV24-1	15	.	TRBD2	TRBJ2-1	CATTGGAGGYNEQFF	TGTGCCACCACGGGGGGAGCGGGGGGCTACAATGAGCAGTTCTTC
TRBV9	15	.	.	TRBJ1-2	CASTGQGLPNYGYTF	TGTGCCAGCACGGGGCAGGGGTTGCCCAACTATGGCTACACCTTC
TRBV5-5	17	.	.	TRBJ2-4	CASSLQGGRVAKNIQYF	TGTGCCAGCAGCTTGCAGGGGGGGCGGGTAGCCAAAAACATTCAGTACTTC
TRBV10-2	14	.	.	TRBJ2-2	CASGPQGGTGELFF	TGCGCCAGTGGCCCGCAGGGCGGCACCGGGGAGCTGTTTTTT
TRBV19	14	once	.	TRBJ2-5	CASSTQTAQETQYF	TGTGCCAGTAGTACTCAGACAGCTCAAGAGACCCAGTACTTC
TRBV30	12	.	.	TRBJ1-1	CAWSAPGARTFF	TGTGCCTGGAGTGCACCGGGGGCGCGGACTTTCTTT
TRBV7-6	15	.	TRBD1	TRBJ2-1	CASRKDRGNFHEQFF	TGTGCCAGCAGAAAAGACAGGGGAAACTTCCATGAGCAGTTCTTC
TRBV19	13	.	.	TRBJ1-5	CASSIDGNQPQHF	TGTGCCAGTAGTATTGACGGAAATCAGCCCCAGCATTTT
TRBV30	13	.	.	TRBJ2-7	CAWSWTLNYEQYF	TGTGCCTGGAGTTGGACCCTCAATTACGAGCAGTACTTC
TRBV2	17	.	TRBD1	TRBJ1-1	CASSEIGAGGPGTEAFF	TGTGCCAGCAGTGAAATTGGGGCAGGGGGCCCGGGTACTGAAGCTTTCTTT
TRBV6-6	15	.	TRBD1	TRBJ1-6	CASSERTGVNSPLHF	TGTGCCAGCAGTGAGCGGACAGGGGTAAATTCACCCCTCCACTTT
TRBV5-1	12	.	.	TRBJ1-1	CASSSQGSEAFF	TGCGCCAGCAGCAGTCAGGGAAGTGAAGCTTTCTTT
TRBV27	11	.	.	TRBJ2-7	CASSSTYEQYF	TGTGCCAGCAGTTCAACCTACGAGCAGTACTTC
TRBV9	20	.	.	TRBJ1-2	CASSASLNEKQTRPPYGYTF	TGTGCCAGCAGCGCTTCCCTTAACGAAAAACAGACCCGCCCACCCTATGGCTACACCTTC
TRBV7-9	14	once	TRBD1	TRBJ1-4	CASSRDRANEKLFF	TGTGCCAGCAGCCGAGACAGGGCTAATGAAAAACTGTTTTTT
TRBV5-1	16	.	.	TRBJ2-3	CASSSRRGTSADTQYF	TGCGCCAGCAGCTCCAGGAGGGGAACAAGCGCAGATACGCAGTATTTT
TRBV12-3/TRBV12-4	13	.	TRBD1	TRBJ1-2	CASSRDRDYGYTF	TGTGCCAGCAGCCGGGACAGGGATTATGGCTACACCTTC
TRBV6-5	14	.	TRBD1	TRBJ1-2	CASSSYTGGRGYTF	TGTGCCAGCAGTTCCTATACAGGGGGCCGTGGCTACACCTTC
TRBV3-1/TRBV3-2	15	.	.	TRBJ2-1	CASSQDRQGYNEQFF	TGTGCCAGCAGCCAAGATCGGCAGGGGTACAATGAGCAGTTCTTC
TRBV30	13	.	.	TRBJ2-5	CAWSNGAQETQYF	TGTGCCTGGAGTAACGGAGCCCAAGAGACCCAGTACTTC